This is a list of T cell receptor beta chains from one sample in a study of patients and donors after allogeneic stem cell transplantation. TCRdb reprocessed the RT-PCR reads via MiXCR and lists one record per CDR3 protein. Of about 960,000 distinct CDR3 sequences in the sample, roughly 18% were seen once. The source material was blood, either unsorted or a sorted T cell fraction (not recorded which). These receptors all stem from a human donor who was either an allogeneic HSCT recipient or a stem cell or donor lymphocyte infusion donor (not recorded which). It is not recorded whose cells these are; they may come from a transplant donor. Both conserved end residues are part of each CDR3.

j_call	v_call	cdr3_aa
TRBJ2-1	TRBV12-3/TRBV12-4	CASSSGLAGVDEQFF
TRBJ2-7	TRBV10-3	CAIGGSSYEQYF
TRBJ2-1	TRBV18	CASSPRVDNNEQFF
TRBJ1-2	TRBV12-3/TRBV12-4	CASSFSVVGGYTF
TRBJ1-3	TRBV4-2	CASRAGQGISGNTIYF
TRBJ2-7	TRBV7-6	CASSREAKPYEQYF
TRBJ2-3	TRBV29-1	CSVELDPGVTDTQYF
TRBJ2-1	TRBV27	CASSYQLAGVGNEQFF
TRBJ2-3	TRBV29-1	CSVEETGTGADTQYF
TRBJ2-5	TRBV9	CASSASGGQETQYF
TRBJ2-1	TRBV5-1	CASSLISGKISYNEQFF
TRBJ2-1	TRBV29-1	CSVDTGYEQFF
TRBJ1-1	TRBV4-2	CASSRQGTNEAFF